This T cell receptor beta chain was found in a study of CD4 T cells in relation to SARS-CoV-2 and coronaviruses. Study-wide background: TCR beta CDR3s were sequenced after approximately ten-day antigen culture of PBMCs.

The V and J ends lost 2 bases and 7 bases, in that order; junction bases with no gene match: 7. CDR1 is SGHRS and CDR2 is YFSETQ in the germline V gene. This CDR3 has 15 amino acids. CD4+ T cells from unexposed donors were obtained before the COVID-19 pandemic (2011-2018). After less than 11 days of culture, CD4+ T cells were isolated. As cell numbers allowed, unexposed-donor CD4+ T cells faced SARS-CoV-2 S/N and four cold-coronavirus spikes. Half the medium was replaced with IL-2 medium on days 3 and 7. Study-wide points: About 65% of donors had memory CD4+ clonotypes crossrecognizing SARS-CoV-2 and common cold coronavirus spike.

This clone has only a few counts. Its specificity is not known. Here immunoSEQ multiplex PCR was the method, and the copy in TCRdb shows in-frame clones only, minus some. The table lists tens of thousands of clones, roughly 74% of them singletons. Sequencing input: CD4+ T cells from PBMCs, cultured in vitro. This clonotype was obtained from a human donor in good health. V usage is TRBV5-1 and J usage is TRBJ2-4; 9 nucleotides match TRBD1. The CDR3 sequence: CASSFAGTGSNIQYF. The CDR3 DNA follows: TGCGCCAGCAGCTTCGCCGGGACAGGGTCGAACATTCAGTACTTC.